This T cell receptor beta chain was recovered during a study of spatial heterogeneity in lung cancer. Study summary: For the average unique TCR and UMI combination, more than eight occurrences appeared in raw reads.

Each CDR3 protein gets one entry after TCRdb re-called the 5' RACE reads with MiXCR. Of about 27,000 distinct CDR3 sequences listed, approximately 5.1% are singletons. This clonotype occurred many times. Described time point: blood at routine non-recurrence follow-up after resection. Sequencing covered unsorted whole RNA taken from tumor, nontumor lung or frozen PBMC. V was pared by 2 bases and J by 3 bases, with 14 bases between. Germline V gives CDR1 GTSNPN, CDR2 SVGIG (reference sequence). This CDR3 spans 15 amino acids. The TCR comes from a female donor with early-stage non-small cell lung cancer. The sample in question was PBMCs, obtained at follow-up. V usage is TRBV30 and J usage is TRBJ1-5; D may be TRBD1 (5 bases). In nucleotides, the CDR3 is TGTGCCTGGAGTCCCTCTGCCAGGGTCAATCAGCCCCAGCATTTT. This sequence encodes CAWSPSARVNQPQHF. The full variable domain, rest sourced from reference TRBV30 and TRBJ1-5, is SQTIHQWPATLVQPVGSPLSLECTVEGTSNPNLYWYRQAAGRGLQLLFYSVGIGQISSEVPQNLSASRPQDRQFILSSKKLLLSDSGFYLCAWSPSARVNQPQHFGDGTRLSIL.